Following are 28 T cell receptor beta chains from one sample sequenced in a study of T cells in women clearing cervical HPV infection. Assay: immunoSEQ multiplex PCR; the TCRdb copy retains only in-frame clones and omits some. Here the sample table reports around 23,000 clones. Sequences were obtained from blood buffy coat. The source is a woman aged 18 to 75 with a cervical HPV16 infection that either progressed to CIN3+ or cleared (not recorded which).

Remarks on this clone: The CDR3 is cut off 3 residues early in the read; its end comes from the germline J gene. This sequence joins TRBV10-1 and TRBJ2-1, with TRBD2 identical over 12 bases. This CDR3 is 15 amino acids long. With V trimmed by 5 bases and J by 4 bases, 3 bases remained unmatched. Germline assignment: CDR1 WNHNN and CDR2 SYGVQD (reference sequence). The CDR3 DNA, read in part, is TGCGCCAGCAGTCTAGGGACTAGCGGGTACAATGAG. This encodes CASSLGTSGYNE. The entire CDR3 is CASSLGTSGYNEQFF.

Turning to this clone: From the germline J gene comes the end of the CDR3, since the read stops 3 residues before it. The rearrangement uses TRBV19 and TRBJ2-7, with D perhaps given as TRBD1 or TRBD2 (5 bases each). CDR1 and CDR2 from the germline V gene are LNHDA and SQIVND (reference sequence). Trimming cost V 3 bases and J 3 bases, with 15 bases left between them. The length of the CDR3 is 15 residues. The sequenced part of the CDR3 DNA is TGTGCCAGTAGTATCAGTGAGGGGATAGGCTACGAG. Protein: CASSISEGIGYE. The complete CDR3 protein is CASSISEGIGYEQYF.

Turning to this clone: The CDR3 end lies 3 residues beyond the end of the read and is filled in from the germline J gene. The chain combines TRBV5-1 with TRBJ2-7; no clear D. V was pared by 0 bases and J by 3 bases, with 7 bases between. Germline V lookup: CDR1 SGHRS, CDR2 YFSETQ. This CDR3 comprises 13 residues. CDR3 DNA, as far as it was read: TGCGCCAGCAGCTTGGACAGCTACTACGAG. This translates into CASSLDSYYE. The entire CDR3 sequence reads CASSLDSYYEQYF.

To note about this clone: Read data end 3 residues before the CDR3 end; the end is taken from the germline J gene. V gene TRBV30 combines with J gene TRBJ2-4; tentatively, D is TRBD1 (6 bases). The V gene's germline CDR1 is GTSNPN and CDR2 SVGIG (reference sequence). The CDR3 covers 14 residues. Partial CDR3 DNA: TGTGCCTGGAGTGTACATGGGGGCAACTATGGT. This translates into CAWSVHGGNYG. The CDR3 reads in full as CAWSVHGGNYGQYF.

The chain's CDR3 is CASSERTGHRNSYEQYF. CDR3 bases read: TGTGCCAGCAGCGAGAGGACAGGACATAGGAACAGCTACGAG. This chain joins TRBV7-6 and TRBJ2-7, with 7 bases that match TRBD1. The DNA ends 3 residues before the CDR3 does, and the rest of the CDR3 is filled in from the germline J gene. The CDR3 is made up of 17 amino acids. Per germline, CDR1 SGHVS and CDR2 FNYEAQ. The V segment lost 5 bases and the J segment 3 bases; nucleotides outside the gene matches: 16.

With regard to this clone: The read finishes 3 residues shy of the CDR3 end, and the germline J gene is used to complete it. This rearrangement joins TRBV5-1 to TRBJ1-2, with D hard to call. The V gene's germline CDR1 is SGHRS and CDR2 YFSETQ. The CDR3 extends over 15 amino acids. The CDR3 reads CASSYSGEDYNDYTF. The sequenced part of the CDR3 DNA is TGCGCCAGCAGCTATAGCGGGGAAGACTACAATGAC.

Concerning this clone: Read sequence stops 3 residues before the CDR3 end, and the germline J gene provides the missing end. The rearrangement uses TRBV5-1 and TRBJ2-3; TRBD1 is a possible D gene (6 bases). CDR1 is SGHRS and CDR2 is YFSETQ in the germline V gene. The CDR3 sequence is 14 residues long. V was cut by 2 bases and J by 5 bases, with 12 bases left in between. CDR3 sequence: CASSLSGDQDTQYF. The sequenced part of the CDR3 DNA is TGCGCCAGCAGCTTATCAGGGGATCAAGATACG.

This CDR3 is CASSPGTGTSYDYTF. The CDR3 DNA, read in part, is TGTGCCAGCTCACCCGGGACAGGTACATCCTACGAC. The rearrangement links TRBV18 to TRBJ1-2, with TRBD1 identical over 8 bases. The CDR3 is cut off 3 residues early in the read; its end comes from the germline J gene. Looked up from germline, CDR1 is KGHSH and CDR2 is LQKENI. The CDR3 contains 15 residues.

Remarks on this clone: The read is 3 residues too short to cover the CDR3 end, so that end is filled in from the germline J gene. The V gene is TRBV10-2, the J gene TRBJ2-1; no reliable D call. Looked up from germline, CDR1 is WSHSY and CDR2 is SAAADI. The CDR3 length is 14 residues. Trimming stripped 5 bases from V and 3 bases from J, with 11 bases between. The CDR3 loop reads CASSSRGGYNEQFF. The DNA read from the CDR3 is TGCGCCAGCAGTTCTAGAGGTGGCTACAATGAG.

Concerning this clone: The read ends 3 residues shy of where the CDR3 ends; the end is completed using the germline J gene. The chain links TRBV20-1 to TRBJ2-1; weak D call: TRBD2 (5 bases). The V end was cut by 7 bases, the J end by 3 bases, with 16 bases between. This CDR3 is built from 14 residues. Germline loops: CDR1 DFQATT, CDR2 SNEGSKA (reference sequence). The DNA read from the CDR3 is TGCAGTGGGGAAACCCTAGACTACTACAATGAG. Protein sequence: CSGETLDYYNE. The whole CDR3 sequence is CSGETLDYYNEQFF.

About this clone: Read sequence stops 3 residues before the CDR3 end, and the germline J gene provides the missing end. The V gene is TRBV7-8, the J gene TRBJ1-4, with a tentative D call TRBD1 (5 bases). Looked up from germline, CDR1 is SGHVS and CDR2 is FQNEAQ. The CDR3 spans 16 residues. This CDR3 is CASSMTENSGANVLFF. The part of the CDR3 DNA that was read is TGTGCCAGCAGCATGACAGAAAACTCTGGGGCCAACGTA.

Concerning this clone: The DNA ends 3 residues before the CDR3 does, and the rest of the CDR3 is filled in from the germline J gene. This chain uses TRBV20-1 with TRBJ2-7; 9 bases line up with TRBD2. This CDR3 spans 15 amino acids. Germline V gene sequence: CDR1 DFQATT, CDR2 SNEGSKA (reference sequence). V lost 0 bases, J lost 3 bases, and 6 bases stayed unmatched. CDR3 sequence reads: CSARDGSGGIYEQYF. Partial CDR3 DNA: TGCAGTGCTAGAGATGGTAGCGGGGGAATCTACGAG.

Notes on this clone: The read comes to an end 3 residues before the CDR3 does, leaving the germline J gene to fill in the end. This chain connects TRBV2 to TRBJ1-5; D call uncertain. Germline V lookup: CDR1 SNHLY, CDR2 FYNNEI. The CDR3 loop spans 14 amino acids. V was trimmed by 10 bases and J by 3 bases, leaving 16 bases between them. The sequenced part of the CDR3 DNA is TGTGCCACCAAAGACAAGGCATACAATCAGCCC. Its translation: CATKDKAYNQP. The entire CDR3 is CATKDKAYNQPQHF.

CDR3 sequence: CASSADGDEQFF. Incomplete CDR3 DNA: TGTGCCAGCAGCGCAGACGGGGATGAG. The chain carries TRBV13 and TRBJ2-1, with D perhaps matching TRBD2 (5 bases). The sequence runs out 3 residues before the end of the CDR3; the remainder is reconstructed from the germline J gene. Germline CDR1 and CDR2: PRHDT and FYEKMQ (reference sequence). The germline V and J ends were trimmed by 5 bases and 8 bases, with 10 bases remaining between them. The CDR3 extends over 12 amino acids.

On this clone: The read stops 3 residues short of the end of the CDR3; the missing end is completed from the germline J gene. The V call is TRBV11-2, the J call TRBJ2-7; 7 bases agree with TRBD1. Germline-derived CDR1 and CDR2 are SGHAT and FQNNGV. V lost 5 bases to trimming and J lost 5 bases; unmatched junction nucleotides: 12. The CDR3 has 15 amino acids. The CDR3 reads CASSPRQGMSNEQYF. Partial CDR3 DNA: TGTGCCAGCAGCCCCCGACAGGGTATGAGCAACGAG.

A remark on this clone: Read sequence stops 3 residues before the CDR3 end, and the germline J gene provides the missing end. This sequence joins TRBV20-1 and TRBJ2-1; 9 bases are a match to TRBD1. The CDR3 has 15 amino acids. V was clipped by 6 bases and J by 1 base; unmatched bases: 7. Germline assignment: CDR1 DFQATT and CDR2 SNEGSKA (reference sequence). The CDR3 bases that were read are TGCAGTGCGACTCGGGACAGGGATTCCTACAATGAG. This codes for CSATRDRDSYNE. The whole CDR3 protein reads CSATRDRDSYNEQFF.

A word on this clone: The read ends 3 residues early relative to the CDR3; the germline J gene fills the gap. This chain connects TRBV12-3 or TRBV12-4 to TRBJ1-6; possibly TRBD1 for D (6 bases). There are 16 residues in the CDR3. Trimming cost V 3 bases and J 9 bases, with 18 bases left between them. CDR3 in amino acids: CASSFSPGGAGSPLHF. Partial CDR3 DNA: TGTGCCAGCAGTTTTTCGCCGGGGGGGGCTGGTTCACCC.

Worth noting for this clone: From the germline J gene comes the end of the CDR3, since the read stops 3 residues before it. The V gene is TRBV7-9, the J gene TRBJ2-3, with D perhaps TRBD1 (5 bases). Germline V gene sequence: CDR1 SEHNR, CDR2 FQNEAQ (reference sequence). CDR3 length: 15 residues. Trimming pared 2 bases from V and 4 bases from J, leaving 13 bases between. CDR3 sequence reads: CASSLQGSLADTQYF. The part of the CDR3 DNA that was read is TGTGCCAGCAGCTTACAGGGTTCCCTTGCAGATACG.

For this clone: The DNA ends 3 residues before the CDR3 does, and the rest of the CDR3 is filled in from the germline J gene. The J gene is TRBJ1-2, the V gene TRBV5-1; D is uncertain. This CDR3 contains 16 residues. Per germline, CDR1 SGHRS and CDR2 YFSETQ. CDR3 DNA, as far as it was read: TGCGCCAGCAGCTTTTGGACTAGCGGGAGCACAGATACG. Its translation: CASSFWTSGSTDT. The whole CDR3 sequence is CASSFWTSGSTDTYTF.

A word on this clone: The read is 3 residues too short to cover the CDR3 end, so that end is filled in from the germline J gene. V and J are TRBV30 and TRBJ2-3; 7 bases agree with TRBD1. The V gene's germline CDR1 is GTSNPN and CDR2 SVGIG (reference sequence). This CDR3 is built from 15 residues. The CDR3 region is CAWDKIQGSNQPQYF. The sequenced CDR3 bases are TGTGCCTGGGACAAAATACAGGGGAGCAATCAGCCG.

About this clone itself: The DNA ends 3 residues before the CDR3 does, and the rest of the CDR3 is filled in from the germline J gene. This chain joins TRBV7-3 and TRBJ2-3; TRBD2 agrees at 9 bases. Germline V gene sequence: CDR1 SGHTA, CDR2 FQGTGA. The V and J ends lost 5 bases and 2 bases, in that order; junction bases with no gene match: 8. This CDR3 comprises 16 residues. CDR3 residues: CASSPSLAGITDTQYF. The DNA read from the CDR3 is TGTGCCAGCAGCCCCAGTCTAGCGGGGATCACAGATACG.

As for this clone: The read comes to an end 3 residues before the CDR3 does, leaving the germline J gene to fill in the end. This sequence joins TRBV6-1 and TRBJ1-1, with D possibly matching TRBD1 (6 bases). The V and J ends lost 4 bases and 3 bases respectively, with 18 bases between them. Germline assignment: CDR1 MNHNS and CDR2 SASEGT. This CDR3 contains 16 residues. CDR3: CASSGFQTGRDTEAFF. The DNA read from the CDR3 is TGTGCCAGCAGTGGATTCCAGACAGGTCGGGACACTGAA.

By frequency, this clone registers medium-sized. The CDR3 extends 3 residues past the end of the read, so its final part is completed from the germline J gene. This rearrangement joins TRBV5-4 to TRBJ2-2; possibly TRBD1 for D (6 bases). V gave up 2 bases and J gave up 6 bases, with 14 bases separating them. Germline V gene data show CDR1 as SGHNT and CDR2 as YYREEE (reference sequence). This CDR3 is built from 15 residues. The CDR3 loop is CASSFRAGAPGELFF. Partial CDR3 DNA: TGTGCCAGCAGCTTTCGGGCAGGGGCCCCCGGGGAG.

As to this clone: The CDR3 extends 3 residues past the end of the read, so its final part is completed from the germline J gene. The V call is TRBV11-3, the J call TRBJ1-1, with D maybe TRBD1 (5 bases). The germline CDR1 and CDR2 sequences are SGHNT and YENEEA. V lost 1 base and J lost 0, with 9 bases in between. The CDR3 spans 15 residues. The covered CDR3 bases are TGTGCCAGCAGCTTAGTAACAGGAATGAACACTGAA. Its protein product is CASSLVTGMNTE. In full, the CDR3 is CASSLVTGMNTEAFF.

As for this clone: Coverage ceases 3 residues before the CDR3 finishes, and the germline J gene fills in the end. This sequence joins TRBV13 and TRBJ2-2; D is unclear. The length of the CDR3 is 13 residues. Per the germline V gene, CDR1 is PRHDT and CDR2 is FYEKMQ (reference sequence). The CDR3 bases that were read are TGTGCCAGCAGCTCTCGAGCTAATGAAAAG. Protein: CASSSRANEK. The full-length CDR3 reads as CASSSRANEKLFF.

With regard to this clone: With the read ending 3 residues before the CDR3 end, the germline J gene is used to fill in that end. The J gene is TRBJ2-3, the V gene TRBV2; D is unresolved. There are 12 residues in the CDR3. Germline-derived CDR1 and CDR2 are SNHLY and FYNNEI. V was shortened by 4 bases and J by 6 bases, with 8 bases between the two germline ends. The sequenced CDR3 bases are TGTGCCAGCAGTGCTAGTACCGATACG. Amino acid sequence: CASSASTDT. The whole CDR3 region reads CASSASTDTQYF.

The DNA read from the CDR3 is TGTGCCAGTAGTATGAGCGGGAGGGCCCCAGATACG. Translating gives CASSMSGRAPDT. The whole CDR3 is CASSMSGRAPDTQYF. The rearrangement joins TRBV19 to TRBJ2-3; 10 nucleotides line up with TRBD2. The read ends 3 residues early relative to the CDR3; the germline J gene fills the gap. With 3 bases clipped from V and 4 bases from J, the junction kept 4 bases outside the gene matches. The CDR3 loop spans 15 amino acids. The germline V gene has CDR1 LNHDA and CDR2 SQIVND (reference sequence).

On this clone itself: The CDR3 extends 3 residues past the end of the read, so its final part is completed from the germline J gene. J is TRBJ2-7 and V is TRBV14; 8 bases are shared with TRBD1. The CDR3 totals 16 residues. The germline CDR1 and CDR2 sequences are SGHDN and FVKESK. V gave up 2 bases and J gave up 4 bases; unmatched junction bases: 10. The chain's CDR3 is CASSQWPGGFGYEQYF. The CDR3 DNA, read in part, is TGTGCCAGCAGCCAATGGCCAGGGGGCTTCGGATACGAG.